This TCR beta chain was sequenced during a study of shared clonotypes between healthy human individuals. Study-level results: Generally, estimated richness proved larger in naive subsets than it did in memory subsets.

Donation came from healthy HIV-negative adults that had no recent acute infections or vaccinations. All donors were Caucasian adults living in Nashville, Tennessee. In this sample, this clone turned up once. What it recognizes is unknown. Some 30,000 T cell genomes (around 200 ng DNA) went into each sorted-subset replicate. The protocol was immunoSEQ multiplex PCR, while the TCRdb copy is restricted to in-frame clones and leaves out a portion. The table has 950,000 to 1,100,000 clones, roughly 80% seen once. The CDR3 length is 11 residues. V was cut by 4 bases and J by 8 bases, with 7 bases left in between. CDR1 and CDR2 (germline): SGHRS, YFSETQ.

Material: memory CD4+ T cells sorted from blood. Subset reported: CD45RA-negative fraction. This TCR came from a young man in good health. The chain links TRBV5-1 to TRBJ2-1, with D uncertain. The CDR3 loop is CASSLKHEQFF. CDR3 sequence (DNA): TGCGCCAGCAGCCTAAAGCATGAGCAGTTCTTC.